A selection of T cell receptor beta chains follows, all from one sample in a study of CD8 T cells in Susac syndrome. MiXCR, run by TCRdb on the immunoSEQ multiplex PCR reads, gives a single entry per CDR3 protein. The table shows around 130,000 distinct CDR3 sequences, with about 95% occurring only once. The source material was CD8+ T cells from PBMCs. The receptors shown here come from a human donor with Susac syndrome. The CDR3 runs from the conserved cysteine through the conserved F or W. The order of the fields is V gene, clone size, D gene, J gene, CDR3 DNA, CDR3 protein. D genes are given only for firm matches. Size is stated for part of the rows, as once, few or many counts, or as a class when the clone is expanded.

TRBV27	-	TRBD1	TRBJ1-6	TGTGCCAGCAGCTCGGGACAGGGAAATTCACCCCTCCACTTT	CASSSGQGNSPLHF
TRBV24-1	-	-	TRBJ2-5	TGTGCCACCAGTGATTTGAGGACTGTGGGTGGAGAGACCCAGTACTTC	CATSDLRTVGGETQYF
TRBV24-1	-	-	TRBJ2-3	TGTGCCACCAGTGACCGGTACACAGATACGCAGTATTTT	CATSDRYTDTQYF
TRBV13	-	TRBD2	TRBJ2-7	TGTGCCAGCAGCCGGGCTAGCGGGCCATCCTACGAGCAGTACTTC	CASSRASGPSYEQYF
TRBV27	-	TRBD1	TRBJ1-4	TGTGCCAGCAGTCGTGGACAGGGAGAAAAACTGTTTTTT	CASSRGQGEKLFF
TRBV12-3/TRBV12-4	-	-	TRBJ1-2	TGTGCCAGCAGTTCCTCAGGGGATGGCTACACCTTC	CASSSSGDGYTF
TRBV20-1	-	-	TRBJ2-5	TGCAGTGCTAGGAGTTTGGAGACCCAGTACTTC	CSARSLETQYF
TRBV6-5	once	TRBD1	TRBJ1-1	TGTGCCAGCAGTCCAGAGACAGGGGGCACTGAAGCTTTCTTT	CASSPETGGTEAFF
TRBV15	-	TRBD1	TRBJ1-5	TGTGCCACCAGCATGCTCCCCTTCGTAGGGGGCAGCAATCAGCCCCAGCATTTT	CATSMLPFVGGSNQPQHF
TRBV15	-	TRBD2	TRBJ2-5	TGTGCCACCAGCAACATAAGGACTAGCGGGGAGACCCAGTACTTC	CATSNIRTSGETQYF
TRBV27	-	TRBD2	TRBJ2-3	TGTGCCAGCAGCGGACTAGTCAAAGATACGCAGTATTTT	CASSGLVKDTQYF
TRBV6-4	-	-	TRBJ2-1	TGTGCCAGCAGTGACTCTCATGAGCAGTTCTTC	CASSDSHEQFF
TRBV25-1	-	-	TRBJ2-5	TGTGCCAGCAGTGGAGGAGGAGGGAGTATATTAAAGACCCAGTACTTC	CASSGGGGSILKTQYF
TRBV15	-	-	TRBJ1-2	TGTGCCACCAGCAGAGATTGGAGCAGGGCTACCTCTAACTATGGCTACACCTTC	CATSRDWSRATSNYGYTF
TRBV6-2/TRBV6-3	-	TRBD1	TRBJ1-2	TGTGCCACCCGACAGGGGGCGAATAACAACTATGGCTACACCTTC	CATRQGANNNYGYTF
TRBV28	-	-	TRBJ2-5	TGTGCCAGCAGCACCCCCACCTCACCTACCCAAGAGACCCAGTACTTC	CASSTPTSPTQETQYF
TRBV4-1	-	-	TRBJ1-1	TGCGCCAGCAGCCAAGAACCATTACGGAGGACTGAAGCTTTCTTT	CASSQEPLRRTEAFF
TRBV11-2	-	-	TRBJ1-1	TGTGCCAGCAGCAAAACACGTGAAGCTTTCTTT	CASSKTREAFF
TRBV6-2/TRBV6-3	-	-	TRBJ1-1	TGTGCCAGCAGTTACGACAGAGCGTCGCGGGTCTTT	CASSYDRASRVF
TRBV6-2/TRBV6-3	-	-	TRBJ1-2	TGTGCCAGCGGGGATGGGGATCTCTATGGCTACACCTTC	CASGDGDLYGYTF
TRBV5-6	-	-	TRBJ1-5	TGTGCCAGCAGCTTGGAAGGGGGAAACAATCAGCCCCAGCATTTT	CASSLEGGNNQPQHF
TRBV7-9	-	-	TRBJ2-7	TGTGCCAGCGGGGGCCGGGAGCAGTACTTC	CASGGREQYF
TRBV4-1	-	-	TRBJ2-7	TGCGCCAGCAGCCAAGGCAACGGCTACGAGCAGTACTTC	CASSQGNGYEQYF